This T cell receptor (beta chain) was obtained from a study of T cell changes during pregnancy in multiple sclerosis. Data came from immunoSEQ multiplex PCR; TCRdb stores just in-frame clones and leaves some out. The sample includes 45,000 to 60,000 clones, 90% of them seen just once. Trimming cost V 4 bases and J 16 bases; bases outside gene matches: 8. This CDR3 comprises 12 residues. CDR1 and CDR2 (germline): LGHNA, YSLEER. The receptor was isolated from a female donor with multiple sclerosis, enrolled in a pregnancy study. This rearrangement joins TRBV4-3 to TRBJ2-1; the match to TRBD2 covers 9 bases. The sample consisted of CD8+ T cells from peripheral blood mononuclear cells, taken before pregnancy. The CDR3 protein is CASSLGGGAYFF. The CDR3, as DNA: TGCGCCAGCAGCCTGGGCGGGGGGGCATACTTCTTC.